The entry below describes one T cell receptor (beta chain). Its antigen remains unknown. The sample is drawn from a study of radiation and T cells in renal cell carcinoma. Looking at the study overall: Nephrectomy followed 15 Gy stereotactic body radiation by 4 weeks. Study-level findings and limits: From baseline, blood top tumor clonotypes peaked at 2 weeks post-radiation.

This CDR3 is built from 14 residues. Trimming cost V 0 bases and J 1 base, with 5 bases left between them. In germline, CDR1 is SGDLS, CDR2 YYNGEE. Time point in this sample: baseline pretreatment blood. Treatment here: 15 Gy SBRT to primary tumor, nephrectomy 4 weeks later. Serial blood draws occurred at baseline and 2 and 4 weeks post-SBRT. This renal cell carcinoma was of the clear cell type. The method was immunoSEQ multiplex PCR; TCRdb's version includes in-frame clones alone and lacks a portion of them. Counted here are about 88,000 clones, about 88% occurring once; the ten biggest clones make up 7.5% to 8.5%.

The rearrangement uses TRBV9 and TRBJ1-5, with D tentatively TRBD1 (5 bases). The specimen was blood, collected from a patient whose treatment included radiotherapy and nephrectomy. The clonotype originates from a man aged 45-65 years with renal cell carcinoma. The CDR3 DNA is TGTGCCAGCAGCGTAGGACAGAGCAATCAGCCCCAGCATTTT. Translated, it gives CASSVGQSNQPQHF. The full variable domain, with the rest looked up from reference TRBV9 and TRBJ1-5, is DSGVTQTPKHLITATGQRVTLRCSPRSGDLSVYWYQQSLDQGLQFLIQYYNGEERAKGNILERFSAQQFPDLHSELNLSSLELGDSALYFCASSVGQSNQPQHFGDGTRLSIL.